These 6 T cell receptor beta chains came from one sample sequenced in a study of post-analysis software for immune sequencing data (dated by TCRdb to between 2015 and 2016). Study-wide findings and limitations: Significantly higher frequencies in patients than in controls were found for a few TRBV segments, including TRBV5-6, TRBV5-1 and TRBV20-1.

Library method: PCR. Sequencing took place on an Illumina HiSeq 2500. To reduce PCR and sequencing biases, unique molecular identifiers were incorporated into the TCR beta cDNA libraries. TCRdb reanalyzed the raw reads on its own, using fastp at Q25 for trimming and MiXCR for clone calling, and kept in-frame beta chains. Rows with one shared CDR3 protein collapse into an entry with the most common genes and DNA. The table for this sample lists roughly 180,000 distinct CDR3 sequences; over 25% of them were counted only once. The ten largest clonotypes hold roughly 1.6% of the sample. Their recognized antigens are unknown. Sequencing was done on a sample of blood. These receptors were collected from a girl aged 10 to 17 with multiple sclerosis.

The chain employs TRBV7-9 and TRBJ2-1; 8 bases are shared with TRBD2. The CDR3 runs to 14 residues. V was pared by 3 bases and J by 5 bases, with 3 bases of the junction left unmatched. Per germline, CDR1 SEHNR and CDR2 FQNEAQ (reference sequence). CDR3: CASSFLTSDNEQFF. CDR3 sequence (DNA): TGTGCCAGCAGCTTCCTGACTAGCGACAATGAGCAGTTCTTC.

This clonotype came up many times. The gene calls are TRBV4-1 and TRBJ2-7, with TRBD2 identical over 7 bases. This CDR3 is built from 19 residues. In germline, CDR1 is MGHRA, CDR2 YSYEKL. Trimming removed 1 base from V and 3 bases from J; junction bases left unmatched: 18. CDR3 DNA: TGCGCCAGCAGCCAAGTGGCCGGGGACTATTCTAGGGCCAACTACGAGCAGTACTTC. Amino acids: CASSQVAGDYSRANYEQYF.

Points on this clonotype: A read error is possible here, since a much larger clone lies one base away. The chain has TRBV7-9 and TRBJ2-1, with 8 bases identical to TRBD1. The last part of the DNA fits TRBJ2-7 better; the J call may be wrong. CDR3 size: 15 residues. The germline V gene encodes CDR1 SEHNR and CDR2 FQNEAQ (reference sequence). The CDR3 sequence is CASSPYQGANNEQYF. DNA of the CDR3: TGTGCCAGCAGCCCCTATCAGGGGGCGAACAATGAGCAGTACTTC.

This clonotype was seen a few times. At one of its ends the junction is not consistent with the germline gene, which may arise from a read error. The chain combines TRBV5-1 with TRBJ1-2; TRBD1 matches 8 bases. The CDR3 loop spans 15 amino acids. The germline V gene encodes CDR1 SGHRS and CDR2 YFSETQ. The CDR3 protein is CVSSPTGVGGDGYTF. The CDR3 DNA follows: TGCGTCAGCAGCCCGACAGGGGTCGGAGGCGATGGCTACACCTTC.

This clonotype was recorded at least ten times. This chain connects TRBV24-1 to TRBJ1-2; 8 bases align to TRBD1. Germline-derived CDR1 and CDR2 are KGHDR and SFDVKD. V lost 4 bases, J lost 6 bases, and 9 bases stayed unmatched. This CDR3 has 15 residues. The CDR3 loop reads CATSDPNQGADGYTF. The CDR3 nucleotides read TGTGCCACCAGTGACCCTAATCAGGGGGCCGATGGCTACACCTTC.

V usage is TRBV10-3 and J usage is TRBJ1-1, with 11 bases fitting TRBD1. The CDR3 is 14 amino acids. Germline lookup yields CDR1 ENHRY and CDR2 SYGVKD. V shed 8 bases, J shed 6 bases, and the junction held 8 bases outside the gene matches. In DNA form, the CDR3 reads TGTGCCATCGGTCCGGGACAGGGGGGTGCTGAAGCTTTCTTT. Protein: CAIGPGQGGAEAFF.